Following are 22 T cell receptor beta chains from one sample sequenced in a study of T cell repertoires in aging, cancer and after chemotherapy. TRB rearrangements spanning V, D and J were amplified using mixed TRB-A/B primers. TCRdb fed the multiplex PCR reads into MiXCR, producing one record per CDR3 protein. The table includes about 4,100 distinct CDR3 sequences, 20% to 25% detected once. TCR beta rearrangements were amplified from peripheral blood genomic DNA. The sequencing input was blood. These receptor sequences come from a human donor in good health. The donor label of this sample is uncertain.

The CDR3 DNA sequence: TGCAGTGCTAGAGTAACGTCCCTAGCCGACCAGACCCAGTACTTC. Protein: CSARVTSLADQTQYF. The chain joins TRBV20-1 to TRBJ2-5; D is possibly TRBD2 (5 bases). The CDR3 has 15 amino acids. Per germline, CDR1 DFQATT and CDR2 SNEGSKA (reference sequence). V lost 1 base and J lost 6, with 18 bases in between.

This clonotype appeared a few times. The chain combines TRBV12-3 or TRBV12-4 with TRBJ2-3, with D possibly being TRBD1 or TRBD2 (5 bases each). V lost 8 bases and J 2 bases, leaving 17 bases between the germline ends. The CDR3 has 15 residues. This CDR3 is CASSRGAIITDTQYF. CDR3 nucleotides: TGTGCCAGCTCGCGAGGGGCGATTATCACAGATACGCAGTATTTT.

The chain couples TRBV20-1 to TRBJ2-1; D is unclear. This CDR3 comprises 14 residues. Germline CDR1 is DFQATT and CDR2 is SNEGSKA (reference sequence). Between the trimmed V and J ends, which lost 3 bases and 6 bases, there was a span of 15 bases. The CDR3 nucleotides are TGCAGTGCTAGGACCCCTGCAGGCGGCAATGAGCAGTTCTTC. Translated, it gives CSARTPAGGNEQFF.

The chain is built from TRBV30 and TRBJ1-2; D is perhaps TRBD1 (6 bases). V lost 1 base, J lost 2 bases, and 11 bases lay in between. CDR3 length: 14 amino acids. Germline CDR1 GTSNPN, CDR2 SVGIG (reference sequence). CDR3 region: CAWSATGLNYGYTF. The CDR3 bases are TGTGCCTGGAGTGCGACAGGTTTGAACTATGGCTACACCTTC. The full variable domain, rest sourced from reference TRBV30 and TRBJ1-2, is SQTIHQWPATLVQPVGSPLSLECTVEGTSNPNLYWYRQAAGRGLQLLFYSVGIGQISSEVPQNLSASRPQDRQFILSSKKLLLSDSGFYLCAWSATGLNYGYTFGSGTRLTVV.

The rearrangement joins TRBV5-6 to TRBJ2-5, with no clear D. V was trimmed by 4 bases and J by 4 bases, leaving 14 bases between them. This CDR3 has 14 amino acids. The V gene's germline CDR1 is SGHDT and CDR2 YYEEEE. In nucleotides, the CDR3 is TGTGCCAGCAGCCCTCCCCTTGAAAGAGAGACCCAGTACTTC. Translating it yields CASSPPLERETQYF.

By proportion, this clonotype is medium-sized (0.01 to 0.1%). The rearrangement links TRBV6-5 to TRBJ2-2; D possibly uses TRBD1 or TRBD2 (5 bases each). CDR1 is MNHEY and CDR2 is SVGAGI in the germline V gene. V dropped 8 bases and J dropped 8 bases, with 15 bases sitting between them. CDR3 length: 13 amino acids. DNA of the CDR3: TGTGCCAGCCGCTCGAGGGGTATAGGGGAGCTGTTTTTT. Translating gives CASRSRGIGELFF.

This clonotype is deemed medium-sized. This rearrangement joins TRBV19 to TRBJ2-1; TRBD2 matches 9 bases. V was pared by 3 bases and J by 3 bases, with 12 bases of the junction left unmatched. This CDR3 spans 18 amino acids. Per the germline V gene, CDR1 is LNHDA and CDR2 is SQIVND (reference sequence). The CDR3 loop is CASSMNPLAGAGYNEQFF. CDR3 bases: TGTGCCAGTAGTATGAACCCCTTAGCGGGAGCTGGCTACAATGAGCAGTTCTTC.

As regards this clonotype: At one end, the junction sequence differs from germline, possibly due to a read error. The gene calls are TRBV5-4 and TRBJ2-7, with TRBD2 matching 11 bases. CDR1 and CDR2 from the germline V gene are SGHNT and YYREEE (reference sequence). This CDR3 spans 15 amino acids. For the CDR3, the DNA is TGTGCCAGCAGTTTGGGGACTAGCGGCCTATACGAGCAGTACTTC. Its protein product is CASSLGTSGLYEQYF.

This clonotype was counted between two and nine times. The chain has TRBV7-2 and TRBJ1-6; the D is unclear. Trimming shortened V by 1 base and J by 6 bases, and 4 bases separated the two germline ends. There are 13 residues in the CDR3. Per the germline V gene, CDR1 is SGHTA and CDR2 is FQGNSA. The CDR3 loop is CASSLVVNSPLHF. The DNA of the CDR3 is TGTGCCAGCAGCTTAGTGGTTAATTCACCCCTCCACTTT.

The chain couples TRBV12-3 or TRBV12-4 to TRBJ1-1, with 7 bases identical to TRBD1. The CDR3 has 17 residues. Trimming took 3 bases from V and 3 from J; bases not matched to a gene: 13. For the CDR3, the DNA is TGTGCCAGCAGTTTGTCGTTGACAGGGACTGTTGACACTGAAGCTTTCTTT. As protein: CASSLSLTGTVDTEAFF.

In this sample, this clonotype is medium-sized. This CDR3 is CASSSGGGNQPQHF. CDR3 nucleotides: TGTGCCAGCAGTTCCGGAGGTGGCAATCAGCCCCAGCATTTT. The V and J genes are TRBV6-5 and TRBJ1-5, with D unresolved. Trimming took 4 bases from V and 2 from J, leaving 9 bases between them. The CDR3 is made up of 14 amino acids. Germline-derived CDR1 and CDR2 are MNHEY and SVGAGI.

The CDR3 nucleotides are TGCGCCAGCAGCCAAGATGGCGGGGCCCCTGTTGAGCAGTTCTTC. Translating it yields CASSQDGGAPVEQFF. The V gene is TRBV4-3, the J gene TRBJ2-1, with TRBD2 as a possible D gene (6 bases). V lost 0 bases and J 9 bases, leaving 15 bases between the germline ends. Germline V CDR1 and CDR2: LGHNA, YSLEER. The CDR3 is 15 amino acids.

The V and J genes are TRBV12-3 or TRBV12-4 and TRBJ2-7, with a tentative D call TRBD1 (5 bases). The length of the CDR3 is 12 residues. Between the trimmed V and J ends, which lost 6 bases and 3 bases, there was a span of 9 bases. The chain's CDR3 is CASRRGSYEQYF. The CDR3 DNA sequence: TGTGCCAGCAGAAGGGGTAGCTACGAGCAGTACTTC.

This clonotype is labeled as medium-sized. The chain's CDR3 is CASSPPPPSDNEQFF. DNA of the CDR3: TGTGCCAGCAGTCCACCCCCTCCTAGCGACAATGAGCAGTTCTTC. The chain carries TRBV27 and TRBJ2-1; possibly TRBD2 for D (6 bases). Per the germline V gene, CDR1 is MNHEY and CDR2 is SMNVEV (reference sequence). The V and J ends lost 5 bases and 5 bases respectively, with 16 bases between them. There are 15 residues in the CDR3.

This clonotype is classed as medium-sized. The V and J genes are TRBV6-5 and TRBJ2-1; 8 bases line up with TRBD2. This CDR3 has 16 residues. V was pared by 0 bases and J by 1 base, with 2 bases of the junction left unmatched. Germline assignment: CDR1 MNHEY and CDR2 SVGAGI. CDR3 sequence: CASSYSPSGSYNEQFF. CDR3 coding DNA: TGTGCCAGCAGTTACTCTCCTAGCGGGTCCTACAATGAGCAGTTCTTC.

J is TRBJ2-7 and V is TRBV7-9; D is ambiguous. The germline V gene encodes CDR1 SEHNR and CDR2 FQNEAQ (reference sequence). The CDR3 loop spans 14 amino acids. V lost 0 bases and J lost 5, with 11 bases in between. The CDR3 DNA reads TGTGCCAGCAGCTTAGCGCTAATCCCCGACGAGCAGTACTTC. As protein: CASSLALIPDEQYF. Variable domain in full (rest from reference TRBV7-9 and TRBJ2-7): DTGVSQNPRHKITKRGQNVTFRCDPISEHNRLYWYRQTLGQGPEFLTYFQNEAQLEKSRLLSDRFSAERPKGSFSTLEIQRTEQGDSAMYLCASSLALIPDEQYFGPGTRLTVT.

The gene calls are TRBV5-6 and TRBJ2-6, with D uncertain. V shed 4 bases and J shed 2 bases, with 19 bases lying between them. CDR3 length: 18 residues. CDR1 and CDR2 from the germline V gene are SGHDT and YYEEEE. The CDR3 loop is CASSKQKATVPGANVLTF. In nucleotides, the CDR3 is TGTGCCAGCAGCAAACAAAAGGCCACGGTTCCTGGGGCCAACGTCCTGACTTTC. The full variable domain, rest sourced from reference TRBV5-6 and TRBJ2-6, is DAGVTQSPTHLIKTRGQQVTLRCSPKSGHDTVSWYQQALGQGPQFIFQYYEEEERQRGNFPDRFSGHQFPNYSSELNVNALLLGDSALYLCASSKQKATVPGANVLTFGAGSRLTVL.

The chain joins TRBV15 to TRBJ2-7; D may be TRBD1 (5 bases). This CDR3 is built from 13 residues. Trimming removed 5 bases from V and 2 bases from J, with 10 bases in between. The V gene's germline CDR1 is LNHNV and CDR2 YYDKDF (reference sequence). CDR3 sequence: CATSQGQPYEQYF. The CDR3 DNA reads as TGTGCCACCAGCCAGGGCCAGCCCTACGAGCAGTACTTC.

This clonotype qualifies as medium-sized. This rearrangement joins TRBV19 to TRBJ2-7; D may be TRBD1 (6 bases). Trimming cost V 3 bases and J 8 bases, with 11 bases left between them. The CDR3 consists of 12 residues. Germline V lookup: CDR1 LNHDA, CDR2 SQIVND (reference sequence). CDR3 sequence (DNA): TGTGCCAGTAGTATGGTGGACAGCAAGCAGTACTTC. It is translated as CASSMVDSKQYF.

By its share, this clonotype is medium-sized (0.01 to 0.1%). The chain combines TRBV6-5 with TRBJ1-2, with 8 bases that match TRBD1. Germline loops: CDR1 MNHEY, CDR2 SVGAGI. J lost 4 bases, V lost 7 bases, and 11 bases had no gene match. The CDR3 length is 15 residues. CDR3 loop: CASIYQGAWTYGYTF. The CDR3 DNA reads TGTGCCAGCATATACCAGGGGGCGTGGACCTATGGCTACACCTTC.

The rearrangement links TRBV18 to TRBJ1-1; TRBD1 matches at 7 bases. The CDR3 totals 14 residues. J gave up 5 bases and V 2 bases, and 5 bases lay outside the gene matches. CDR1 is KGHSH and CDR2 is LQKENI in the germline V gene. The CDR3 bases are TGTGCCAGCTCACCAACAGCAGGGGGGACTGAAGCTTTCTTT. Protein product: CASSPTAGGTEAFF.

By share, this clonotype ranks as medium-sized. The rearrangement joins TRBV19 to TRBJ2-7; TRBD1 matches at 8 bases. The V gene end was trimmed by 3 bases and the J gene end by 6 bases; junction bases not matched to a gene: 10. CDR3 size: 15 residues. Per the germline V gene, CDR1 is LNHDA and CDR2 is SQIVND (reference sequence). The CDR3 bases are TGTGCCAGTAGTATTAGGGGGCAGGGGGCCAGCGAGCAGTACTTC. Amino acids: CASSIRGQGASEQYF.